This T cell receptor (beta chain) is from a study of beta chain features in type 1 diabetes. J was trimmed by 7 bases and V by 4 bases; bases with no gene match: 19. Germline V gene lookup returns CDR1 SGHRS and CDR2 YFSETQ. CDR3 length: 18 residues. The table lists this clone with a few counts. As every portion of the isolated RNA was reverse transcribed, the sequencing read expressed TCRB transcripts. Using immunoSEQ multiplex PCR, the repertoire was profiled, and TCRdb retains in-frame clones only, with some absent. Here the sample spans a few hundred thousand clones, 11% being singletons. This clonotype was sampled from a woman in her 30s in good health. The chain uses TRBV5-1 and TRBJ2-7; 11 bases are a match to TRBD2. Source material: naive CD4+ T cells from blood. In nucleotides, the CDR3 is TGCGCCAGCAGCAAGGGAGCCAGCGCACTAGCGGGAGTCGAAGAGCAGTACTTC. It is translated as CASSKGASALAGVEEQYF. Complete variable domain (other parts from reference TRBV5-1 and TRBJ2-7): KAGVTQTPRYLIKTRGQQVTLSCSPISGHRSVSWYQQTPGQGLQFLFEYFSETQRNKGNFPGRFSGRQFSNSRSEMNVSTLELGDSALYLCASSKGASALAGVEEQYFGPGTRLTVT.